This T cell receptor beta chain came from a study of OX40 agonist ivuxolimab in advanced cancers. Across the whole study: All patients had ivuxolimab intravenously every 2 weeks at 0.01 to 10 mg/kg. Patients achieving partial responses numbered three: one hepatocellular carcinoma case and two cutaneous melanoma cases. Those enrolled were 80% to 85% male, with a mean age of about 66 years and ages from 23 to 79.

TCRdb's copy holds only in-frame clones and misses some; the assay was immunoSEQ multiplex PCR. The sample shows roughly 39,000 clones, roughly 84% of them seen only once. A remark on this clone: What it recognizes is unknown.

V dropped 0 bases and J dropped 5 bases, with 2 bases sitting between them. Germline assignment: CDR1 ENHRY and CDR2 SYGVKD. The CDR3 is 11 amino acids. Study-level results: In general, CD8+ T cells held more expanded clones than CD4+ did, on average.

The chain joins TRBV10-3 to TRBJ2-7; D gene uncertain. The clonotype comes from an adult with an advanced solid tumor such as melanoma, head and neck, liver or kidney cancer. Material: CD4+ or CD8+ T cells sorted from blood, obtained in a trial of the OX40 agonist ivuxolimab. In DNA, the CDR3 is TGTGCCATCAGTGAGTCGAACGAGCAGTACTTC. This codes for CAISESNEQYF.